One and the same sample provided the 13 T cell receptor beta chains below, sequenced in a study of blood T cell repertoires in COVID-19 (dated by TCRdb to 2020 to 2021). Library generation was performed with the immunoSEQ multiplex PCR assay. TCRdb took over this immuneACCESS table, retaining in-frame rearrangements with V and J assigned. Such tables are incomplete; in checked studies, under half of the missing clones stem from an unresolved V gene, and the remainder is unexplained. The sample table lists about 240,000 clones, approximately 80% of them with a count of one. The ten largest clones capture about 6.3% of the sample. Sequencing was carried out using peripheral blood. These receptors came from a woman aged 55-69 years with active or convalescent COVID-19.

In nucleotides, the CDR3 is TGTGCCAGCAAGCCTAGGGGGACCTACGAGCAGTACGTC. Amino acid sequence: CASKPRGTYEQYV. J is TRBJ2-7 and V is TRBV6-5, with D possibly TRBD1 on 6 matching bases. The CDR3 is 13 amino acids. Germline CDR1 is MNHEY and CDR2 is SVGAGI. V was trimmed by 7 bases and J by 2 bases, leaving 12 bases between them.

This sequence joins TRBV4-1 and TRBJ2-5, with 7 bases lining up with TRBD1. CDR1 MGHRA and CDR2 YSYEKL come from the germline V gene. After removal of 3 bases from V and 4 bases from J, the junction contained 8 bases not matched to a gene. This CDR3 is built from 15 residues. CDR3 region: CASSQNPTGRETQYF. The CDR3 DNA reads TGCGCCAGCAGCCAGAACCCGACAGGGAGAGAGACCCAGTACTTC.

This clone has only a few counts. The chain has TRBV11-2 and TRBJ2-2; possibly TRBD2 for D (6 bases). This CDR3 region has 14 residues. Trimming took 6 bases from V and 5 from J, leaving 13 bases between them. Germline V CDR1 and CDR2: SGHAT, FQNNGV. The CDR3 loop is CASRPGLRTGELFF. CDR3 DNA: TGTGCCAGCAGGCCGGGACTTAGGACCGGGGAGCTGTTTTTT.

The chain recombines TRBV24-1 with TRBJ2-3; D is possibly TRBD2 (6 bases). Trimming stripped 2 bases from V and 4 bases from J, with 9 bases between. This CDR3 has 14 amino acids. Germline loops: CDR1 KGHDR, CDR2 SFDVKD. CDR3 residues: CATSDSLAADTQYF. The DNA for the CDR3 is TGTGCCACCAGTGATTCCTTAGCGGCAGATACGCAGTATTTT.

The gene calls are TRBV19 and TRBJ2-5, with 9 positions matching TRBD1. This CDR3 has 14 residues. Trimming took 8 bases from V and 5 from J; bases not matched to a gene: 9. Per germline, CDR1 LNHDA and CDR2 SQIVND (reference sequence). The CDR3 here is CASGTGTGRETQYF. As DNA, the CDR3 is TGTGCCAGTGGTACCGGGACAGGGAGGGAGACCCAGTACTTC.

CDR3 DNA: TGTGCCAGCAGACACAGGCGGCGGGAGACCCAGTACTTC. It specifies CASRHRRRETQYF. The chain couples TRBV7-2 to TRBJ2-5; TRBD1 might be the D (5 bases). From germline, CDR1 is SGHTA and CDR2 FQGNSA. V was pared by 6 bases and J by 5 bases, with 13 bases between. This CDR3 has 13 amino acids.

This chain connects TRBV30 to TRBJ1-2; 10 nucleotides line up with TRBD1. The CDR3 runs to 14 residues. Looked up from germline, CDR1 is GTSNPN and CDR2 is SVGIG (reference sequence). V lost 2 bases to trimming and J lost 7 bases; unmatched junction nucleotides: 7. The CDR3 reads CAWSHDRGQFGYTF. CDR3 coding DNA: TGTGCCTGGAGTCATGACAGGGGGCAATTTGGCTACACCTTC.

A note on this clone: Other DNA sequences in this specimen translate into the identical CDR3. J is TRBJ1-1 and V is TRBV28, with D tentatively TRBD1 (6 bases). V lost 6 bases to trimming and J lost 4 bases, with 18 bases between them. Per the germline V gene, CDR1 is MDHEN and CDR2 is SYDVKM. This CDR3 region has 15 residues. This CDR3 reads CASRGGGRESTEAFF. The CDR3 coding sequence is TGTGCCAGCAGAGGGGGGGGGCGGGAATCCACTGAAGCTTTCTTT.

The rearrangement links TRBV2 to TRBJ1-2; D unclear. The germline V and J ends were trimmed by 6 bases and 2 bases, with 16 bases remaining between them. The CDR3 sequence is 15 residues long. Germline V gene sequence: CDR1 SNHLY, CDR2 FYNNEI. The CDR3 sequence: CASRPTPGSNYGYTF. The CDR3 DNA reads TGTGCCAGCAGACCTACCCCGGGGTCCAACTATGGCTACACCTTC.

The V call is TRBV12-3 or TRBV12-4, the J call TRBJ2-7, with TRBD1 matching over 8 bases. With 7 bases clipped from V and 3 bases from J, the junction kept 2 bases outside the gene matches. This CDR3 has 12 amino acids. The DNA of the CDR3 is TGTGCCAGCAAAACAGGGGGCTACGAGCAGTACTTC. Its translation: CASKTGGYEQYF.

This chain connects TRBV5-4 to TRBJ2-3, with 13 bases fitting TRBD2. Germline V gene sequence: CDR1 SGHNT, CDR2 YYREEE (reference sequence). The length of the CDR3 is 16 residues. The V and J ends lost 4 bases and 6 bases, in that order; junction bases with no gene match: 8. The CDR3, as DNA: TGTGCCAGCAGCGCGGGACTAGCGGGGCAGACGGATACGCAGTATTTT. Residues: CASSAGLAGQTDTQYF.

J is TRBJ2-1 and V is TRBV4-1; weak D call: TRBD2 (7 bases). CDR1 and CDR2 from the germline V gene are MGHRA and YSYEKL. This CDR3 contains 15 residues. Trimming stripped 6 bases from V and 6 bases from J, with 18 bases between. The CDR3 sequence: CASRVRAGEGNEQFF. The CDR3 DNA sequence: TGCGCCAGCAGAGTTCGGGCAGGGGAGGGCAATGAGCAGTTCTTC.

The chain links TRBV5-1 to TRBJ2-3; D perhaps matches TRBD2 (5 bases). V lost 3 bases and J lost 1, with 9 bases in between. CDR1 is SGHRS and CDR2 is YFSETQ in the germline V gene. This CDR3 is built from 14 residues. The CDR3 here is CASSSGLGTDTQYF. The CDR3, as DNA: TGCGCCAGCAGCTCCGGACTGGGCACAGATACGCAGTATTTT.